One and the same sample provided the 17 T cell receptor beta chains below, sequenced in a study of blood T cell repertoires in COVID-19. The method was immunoSEQ multiplex PCR; TCRdb's version includes in-frame clones alone and lacks a portion of them. The sample records 60,000 to 85,000 clones, roughly 90% being singletons. Source material: peripheral blood. The receptors shown here come from a human donor in a cohort sampled during active COVID-19.

The genes are TRBV19 and TRBJ1-2; D ambiguous. Germline V gene lookup returns CDR1 LNHDA and CDR2 SQIVND (reference sequence). The CDR3 is 16 residues long. The V gene lost 3 bases and the J gene lost 8 bases, with 22 bases spanning the gap. Written as DNA, the CDR3 is TGTGCCAGTAGTATGCCCGCCCGGGAGCGAACCAGGGGCTACACCTTC. Its translation: CASSMPARERTRGYTF.

This sequence joins TRBV5-1 and TRBJ1-1; D gene uncertain. The V gene's germline CDR1 is SGHRS and CDR2 YFSETQ. V was shortened by 9 bases and J by 5 bases, with 14 bases between the two germline ends. The CDR3 is 12 residues long. CDR3 sequence reads: CATQREGTEAFF. The CDR3 DNA reads TGCGCCACCCAACGGGAAGGGACTGAAGCTTTCTTT.

The rearrangement joins TRBV15 to TRBJ2-7; D is perhaps TRBD2 (5 bases). This CDR3 region has 14 residues. Germline V CDR1 and CDR2: LNHNV, YYDKDF (reference sequence). The V end was cut by 0 bases, the J end by 6 bases, with 12 bases between. The DNA of the CDR3 is TGTGCCACCAGCAGAGATCGAGGGCAGATCGAGCAGTACTTC. This sequence encodes CATSRDRGQIEQYF.

This sequence joins TRBV5-1 and TRBJ2-5; 13 bases are shared with TRBD2. This CDR3 comprises 17 residues. The V and J ends lost 2 bases and 2 bases, in that order; junction bases with no gene match: 6. Germline CDR1 reads SGHRS; CDR2 reads YFSETQ. The CDR3 DNA is TGCGCCAGCAGCTTACTAGCGGGGGGGCGAGATCAAGAGACCCAGTACTTC. Amino acid sequence: CASSLLAGGRDQETQYF.

This sequence joins TRBV21-1 and TRBJ2-7; TRBD1, the table's D call, lacks a check against the DNA. TRBV21-1 is annotated as a pseudogene. CDR3 length: 15 amino acids. The CDR3 loop reads CASSTFSGGSYEQYF. The CDR3 region has the DNA TGTGCCAGCAGCACGTTTTCAGGGGGCTCCTACGAGCAGTACTTC.

This clone was observed once. This chain links TRBV2 with TRBJ2-5; D might be TRBD2 (6 bases). V was trimmed by 7 bases and J by 4 bases, leaving 16 bases between them. The CDR3 contains 14 residues. Per germline, CDR1 SNHLY and CDR2 FYNNEI. Here the CDR3 reads CASMEGGVGETQYF. Here the CDR3 DNA reads TGTGCCAGCATGGAGGGCGGCGTTGGAGAGACCCAGTACTTC. The variable domain in full, with the rest retrieved from reference TRBV2 and TRBJ2-5, is EPEVTQTPSHQVTQMGQEVILRCVPISNHLYFYWYRQILGQKVEFLVSFYNNEISEKSEIFDDQFSVERPDGSNFTLKIRSTKLEDSAMYFCASMEGGVGETQYFGPGTRLLVL.

The chain combines TRBV12-5 with TRBJ1-5; 7 bases fit TRBD1. The V gene's germline CDR1 is LGHNT and CDR2 FRNRAP. V dropped 5 bases and J dropped 2; count of bases not matched to a gene: 0. This CDR3 has 13 residues. The CDR3 nucleotides are TGTGCTAGTGGTGGGACAGGCAATCAGCCCCAGCATTTT. Its translation is CASGGTGNQPQHF.

This clone was detected only once. This chain uses TRBV12-3 or TRBV12-4 with TRBJ1-2, with 8 bases that match TRBD1. The V and J ends lost 4 bases and 14 bases, in that order; junction bases with no gene match: 12. This CDR3 contains 13 residues. The CDR3 DNA follows: TGTGCCAGCAGTTCCTCCGGACAGGGAGGAAGGACCTTC. The encoded protein is CASSSSGQGGRTF.

The V gene is TRBV7-2, the J gene TRBJ1-4; 7 nucleotides agree with TRBD1. V shed 5 bases and J 0 bases; nucleotides not matched to a gene: 0. The germline CDR1 and CDR2 sequences are SGHTA and FQGNSA. This CDR3 is 14 amino acids long. The CDR3 nucleotides read TGTGCCAGCAGCCAGGGGGCAACTAATGAAAAACTGTTTTTT. It is translated as CASSQGATNEKLFF.

The chain has TRBV5-6 and TRBJ1-1, with 7 nucleotides matching TRBD1. The germline V gene has CDR1 SGHDT and CDR2 YYEEEE. V was pared by 0 bases and J by 5 bases, with 10 bases of the junction left unmatched. The CDR3 spans 16 residues. The CDR3 DNA reads as TGTGCCAGCAGCTTGGGGAAGGGGGCGTGGGATACTGAAGCTTTCTTT. Amino acids: CASSLGKGAWDTEAFF.

The V gene is TRBV6-5, the J gene TRBJ2-1, with D perhaps TRBD1 (5 bases). Germline loops: CDR1 MNHEY, CDR2 SVGAGI. V gave up 8 bases and J gave up 0 bases, with 11 bases separating them. There are 14 residues in the CDR3. CDR3 protein: CASQGDGSYNEQFF. In DNA form, the CDR3 reads TGTGCCAGCCAGGGTGATGGCTCCTACAATGAGCAGTTCTTC.

This chain joins TRBV25-1 and TRBJ2-1; possible D gene TRBD1, 6 bases. This CDR3 is built from 16 residues. V was pared by 4 bases and J by 2 bases, with 15 bases between. CDR1 and CDR2 (germline): MGHDK, SYGVNS. In nucleotides, the CDR3 is TGTGCCAGCAGTGGCCCGACATCAGGGGCCTACAATGAGCAGTTCTTC. Residues: CASSGPTSGAYNEQFF.

The V and J genes are TRBV24-1 and TRBJ2-7; no clear D gene. Trimming took 2 bases from V and 2 from J, leaving 9 bases between them. This CDR3 is 14 amino acids long. Germline V gene data show CDR1 as KGHDR and CDR2 as SFDVKD. The DNA of the CDR3 is TGTGCCACCAGTGATTCCCCGCGCCCCTACGAGCAGTACTTC. Translated, it gives CATSDSPRPYEQYF.

This clone was found many times. This chain uses TRBV9 with TRBJ2-4; weak D call: TRBD1 (6 bases). Germline CDR1 is SGDLS and CDR2 is YYNGEE. V was clipped by 4 bases and J by 1 base, with 9 bases between them. CDR3 size: 14 residues. The CDR3 DNA sequence: TGTGCCAGCAGCACCGACAGGGCCAAAAACATTCAGTACTTC. Protein product: CASSTDRAKNIQYF.

The chain combines TRBV19 with TRBJ2-7; TRBD1 matches at 10 bases. The CDR3 runs to 19 residues. V shed 2 bases, J shed 0 bases, and the junction held 13 bases outside the gene matches. Germline V gives CDR1 LNHDA, CDR2 SQIVND (reference sequence). CDR3 loop: CASSINLIVGTGVSYEQYF. As DNA, the CDR3 is TGTGCCAGTAGTATAAACTTGATTGTGGGGACAGGGGTCTCCTACGAGCAGTACTTC.

The J gene is TRBJ2-2, the V gene TRBV13; maybe TRBD1 (6 bases). There are 16 residues in the CDR3. CDR1 is PRHDT and CDR2 is FYEKMQ in the germline V gene (reference sequence). V was shortened by 2 bases and J by 4 bases, with 14 bases between the two germline ends. The CDR3 reads CASSLKPTGSTGELFF. As DNA, the CDR3 is TGTGCCAGCAGCTTAAAGCCTACAGGGAGCACCGGGGAGCTGTTTTTT.

The genes are TRBV5-1 and TRBJ2-1; 9 positions agree with TRBD2. CDR1 is SGHRS and CDR2 is YFSETQ in the germline V gene. This CDR3 is 17 amino acids long. V lost 0 bases to trimming and J lost 8 bases; unmatched junction nucleotides: 12. The chain's CDR3 is CASSLGVAGDAKDEQFF. CDR3 sequence (DNA): TGCGCCAGCAGCTTGGGGGTAGCGGGAGATGCTAAGGATGAGCAGTTCTTC.